This T cell receptor beta chain was captured by sequencing in a study of blood T cell repertoires in COVID-19. Study-level background: Material from acute and convalescent COVID-19 was sourced from the United States, Italy and Spain.

TCRdb's copy holds only in-frame clones and misses some; the assay was immunoSEQ multiplex PCR. The table lists about 80,000 clones, roughly 80% of them singletons, with about a third in the top ten. Specimen: peripheral blood. The receptor was derived from a woman in her seventies with acute or convalescent COVID-19.

CDR3 nucleotide sequence: TGCGCCAGCAGCTCCAACCGACTAGCGGACTACGAGCAGTACTTC. Its protein product is CASSSNRLADYEQYF. V is TRBV5-1 and J is TRBJ2-7; 9 nucleotides line up with TRBD2. CDR1 is SGHRS and CDR2 is YFSETQ in the germline V gene. This CDR3 comprises 15 residues. J lost 3 bases, V lost 3 bases, and 7 bases had no gene match.